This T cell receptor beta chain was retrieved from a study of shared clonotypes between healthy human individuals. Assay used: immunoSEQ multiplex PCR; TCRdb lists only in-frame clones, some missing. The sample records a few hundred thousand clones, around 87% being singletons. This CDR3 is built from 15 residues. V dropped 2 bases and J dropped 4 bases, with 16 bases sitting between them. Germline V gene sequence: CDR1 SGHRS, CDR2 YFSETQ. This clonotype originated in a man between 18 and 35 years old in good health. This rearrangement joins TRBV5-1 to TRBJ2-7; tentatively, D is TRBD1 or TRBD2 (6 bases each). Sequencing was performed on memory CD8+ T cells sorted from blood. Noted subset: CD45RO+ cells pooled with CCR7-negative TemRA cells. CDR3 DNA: TGCGCCAGCAGCTTCGGGGGCGCCTTCGGTTACGAGCAGTACTTC. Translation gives CASSFGGAFGYEQYF.